This is a list of T cell receptor beta chains from one sample in a study of Graves' ophthalmopathy and Graves' hyperthyroidism. From the multiplex PCR reads, TCRdb called clonotypes with MiXCR, one entry per CDR3 protein. The table has 620,000 or so distinct CDR3 sequences, about 24% seen once; the top ten hold 7.1%. Sequencing was carried out using peripheral blood. These receptors were collected from a woman aged 18-29 years with stable Graves' hyperthyroidism. Some clones in this sample may be carry-over from other donors' samples. Each CDR3 is given with its conserved first and last residue. The D gene is left open where the match is weak. Size is stated for part of the rows, as once, few or many counts, or as a class when the clone is expanded.

clone size	J gene	V gene	D gene	CDR3 protein	CDR3 DNA
many	TRBJ2-7	TRBV12-3/TRBV12-4	.	CASSSSGTSYEQYF	TGTGCCAGCAGTTCGTCCGGGACAAGCTACGAGCAGTACTTC
.	TRBJ2-5	TRBV6-1	.	CASKGIKTQYF	TGTGCCAGCAAAGGGATAAAGACCCAGTACTTC
many	TRBJ2-5	TRBV7-2	.	CASSHQQGRPETQYF	TGTGCCAGCAGCCATCAACAGGGACGGCCAGAGACCCAGTACTTC
many	TRBJ1-1	TRBV12-3/TRBV12-4	.	CASSYGTGAFF	TGTGCCAGCAGTTACGGGACGGGCGCTTTCTTT
many	TRBJ2-7	TRBV6-4	TRBD2	CASSASGGAEQYF	TGTGCCAGCAGTGCAAGCGGGGGAGCCGAGCAGTACTTC
.	TRBJ1-1	TRBV12-3/TRBV12-4	.	CASSPIGRNTEAFF	TGTGCCAGCAGCCCCATAGGCAGGAACACTGAAGCTTTCTTT
many	TRBJ1-1	TRBV20-1	TRBD1	CSARDPWTGADTEAFF	TGCAGTGCTAGAGATCCTTGGACAGGGGCTGACACTGAAGCTTTCTTT
many	TRBJ1-5	TRBV2	.	CASSESAQPQHF	TGTGCCAGCAGTGAATCGGCCCAGCCCCAGCATTTT
many	TRBJ1-5	TRBV12-3/TRBV12-4	.	CASSLASRSNQPQHF	TGTGCCAGCAGTTTGGCCAGCCGTAGCAATCAGCCCCAGCATTTT
.	TRBJ1-6	TRBV6-5	.	CASSYADRPGSPLHF	TGTGCCAGCAGTTACGCTGACAGGCCCGGGTCACCCCTCCACTTT
.	TRBJ1-3	TRBV5-1	.	CASSLWGISSGNTIYF	TGCGCCAGCAGCTTGTGGGGGATTAGCTCTGGAAACACCATATATTTT
once	TRBJ1-2	TRBV6-1	.	CASISLGARGGYTF	TGTGCCAGCATCTCCCTCGGGGCGCGTGGAGGCTACACCTTC
.	TRBJ1-2	TRBV6-1	.	CASSPFGPAYGYTF	TGTGCCAGCAGTCCTTTCGGACCCGCCTATGGCTACACCTTC
many	TRBJ2-2	TRBV6-2/TRBV6-3	TRBD1	CASSYSLGLGGNTGELFF	TGTGCCAGCAGTTACTCCCTGGGTTTAGGGGGCAACACCGGGGAGCTGTTTTTT
.	TRBJ1-1	TRBV6-2/TRBV6-3	TRBD1	CASSPPVGGMSTEAFF	TGTGCCAGCAGTCCCCCCGTAGGGGGCATGAGCACTGAAGCTTTCTTT
many	TRBJ1-1	TRBV12-3/TRBV12-4	.	CASRSTGWGPYTEAFF	TGTGCCAGCAGATCCACTGGGTGGGGACCATACACTGAAGCTTTCTTT
many	TRBJ1-3	TRBV7-2	.	CASSPVNTIYF	TGTGCCAGCAGCCCCGTAAACACCATATATTTT
.	TRBJ1-2	TRBV12-3/TRBV12-4	.	CASSMTGHYGYTF	TGTGCCAGCAGCATGACGGGACACTATGGCTACACCTTC
many	TRBJ1-2	TRBV3-1	.	CASSHGRGNYGYTF	TGTGCCAGCAGCCATGGCAGGGGAAACTATGGCTACACCTTC
many	TRBJ2-6	TRBV15	.	CATSRTEGTGIYSGANVLTF	TGTGCCACCAGCAGGACAGAGGGGACGGGAATTTACTCTGGGGCCAACGTCCTGACTTTC
many	TRBJ2-6	TRBV15	.	CATSRDLESGVLTF	TGTGCCACCAGCAGAGATCTTGAGTCAGGGGTCCTGACTTTC
many	TRBJ1-1	TRBV6-5	TRBD1	CASSPFGQVNTEAFF	TGTGCCAGCAGTCCCTTCGGACAGGTGAACACTGAAGCTTTCTTT
many	TRBJ2-7	TRBV20-1	.	CSARTGGGYEQYF	TGCAGTGCTAGAACAGGGGGGGGCTACGAGCAGTACTTC
.	TRBJ2-5	TRBV6-1	TRBD2	CASSARTSGGAYQETQYF	TGTGCCAGCAGTGCGAGGACTAGCGGGGGGGCGTACCAAGAGACCCAGTACTTC
.	TRBJ1-1	TRBV9	.	CASSVAPHPGGNTEAFF	TGTGCCAGCAGCGTAGCCCCTCACCCCGGGGGGAACACTGAAGCTTTCTTT
.	TRBJ1-6	TRBV6-1	TRBD1	CASKRDRASSPLHF	TGTGCCAGCAAGAGAGACAGGGCGAGTTCACCCCTCCACTTT
few	TRBJ2-7	TRBV6-2/TRBV6-3	TRBD1	CASSSGQGHYEQYF	TGTGCCAGCAGTTCGGGACAGGGGCACTACGAGCAGTACTTC
few	TRBJ2-2	TRBV6-1	.	CASSDRGGDTGELFF	TGTGCCAGCAGTGACAGGGGAGGTGACACCGGGGAGCTGTTTTTT
.	TRBJ2-7	TRBV18	.	CASSPSGGVQEQYF	TGTGCCAGCTCACCGAGTGGTGGGGTCCAGGAGCAGTACTTC
many	TRBJ2-7	TRBV6-1	TRBD1	CASRRTGSPGEQYF	TGTGCCAGCAGGAGGACAGGGAGTCCGGGTGAGCAGTACTTC
many	TRBJ1-2	TRBV10-3	TRBD1	CAISGEDRGRIAGYTF	TGTGCCATCAGCGGGGAGGACAGGGGGCGAATCGCTGGCTACACCTTC
few	TRBJ1-1	TRBV7-9	.	CASTHVGGSETEAFF	TGTGCCAGCACCCACGTGGGGGGGAGTGAAACTGAAGCTTTCTTT
many	TRBJ1-6	TRBV20-1	.	CSAPPEGPQLPLHF	TGCAGTGCTCCCCCGGAGGGGCCTCAGCTTCCCCTCCACTTT
many	TRBJ1-1	TRBV12-3/TRBV12-4	.	CASSLSGRRTEAFF	TGTGCCAGCAGTTTGTCGGGGCGCCGGACTGAAGCTTTCTTT
.	TRBJ2-6	TRBV7-3	TRBD1	CASSRTGTGFSGANVLTF	TGTGCCAGCAGCCGGACCGGGACAGGGTTCTCTGGGGCCAACGTCCTGACTTTC
.	TRBJ2-7	TRBV6-1	.	CASSEVSGVRGLYEQYF	TGTGCCAGCAGTGAAGTATCGGGGGTCAGAGGGCTATACGAGCAGTACTTC
many	TRBJ2-5	TRBV10-1	.	CASSESVGPEETQYF	TGCGCCAGCAGTGAGTCTGTGGGACCCGAAGAGACCCAGTACTTC
few	TRBJ2-2	TRBV11-2	.	CASSLEPNTGELCF	TGTGCCAGCAGCTTAGAGCCGAACACCGGGGAGCTGTGTTTT
many	TRBJ1-5	TRBV12-3/TRBV12-4	.	CASTPRDDQPQHF	TGTGCCAGCACCCCCAGGGATGATCAGCCCCAGCATTTT
many	TRBJ2-7	TRBV2	.	CASGPNRVSYEQYF	TGTGCCAGCGGTCCTAACAGAGTCTCCTACGAGCAGTACTTC
many	TRBJ2-4	TRBV2	.	CASSDGLSGAKNIKYF	TGTGCCAGCAGTGACGGACTGTCCGGGGCCAAAAACATTAAGTACTTC
many	TRBJ2-5	TRBV27	.	CASMALGFVLSETQYF	TGTGCCAGCATGGCTCTGGGTTTCGTGTTATCAGAGACCCAGTACTTC
.	TRBJ2-5	TRBV30	TRBD2	CAWGLGLERWQETQYF	TGTGCCTGGGGACTAGGGCTTGAGAGGTGGCAAGAGACCCAGTACTTC
few	TRBJ1-1	TRBV4-1	.	CASSQDWRGDTEAFF	TGCGCCAGCAGCCAAGATTGGAGGGGTGACACTGAAGCTTTCTTT
many	TRBJ1-3	TRBV5-1	.	CASSLSEVPTGNTIYF	TGCGCCAGCAGCTTGTCGGAGGTGCCTACTGGAAACACCATATATTTT
many	TRBJ1-3	TRBV30	.	CALGRGNTIYF	TGTGCGTTGGGACGTGGAAACACCATATATTTT
many	TRBJ1-2	TRBV7-9	.	CASSLGHYGYTF	TGTGCCAGCAGCTTAGGACATTATGGCTACACCTTC
many	TRBJ2-7	TRBV6-1	TRBD1	CASRAGTDYEQYF	TGTGCCAGCAGGGCCGGGACAGACTACGAGCAGTACTTC
many	TRBJ1-1	TRBV5-6	.	CASSYLFRSEAFF	TGTGCCAGCAGCTACCTTTTTAGATCTGAAGCTTTCTTT
many	TRBJ2-7	TRBV11-1	TRBD2	CASSLVPSGPFYEQYF	TGTGCCAGCAGCTTAGTGCCTAGCGGTCCTTTCTACGAGCAGTACTTC
few	TRBJ2-5	TRBV27	TRBD1	CASSRTGVYQETQYF	TGTGCCAGCAGTCGGACAGGGGTGTACCAAGAGACCCAGTACTTC
many	TRBJ1-5	TRBV3-1	.	CASSPQSNQPQHF	TGTGCCAGCAGCCCTCAAAGCAATCAGCCCCAGCATTTT
many	TRBJ2-7	TRBV6-5	.	CASSFLRGEQYF	TGTGCCAGCAGTTTCCTTAGGGGCGAGCAGTACTTC
.	TRBJ2-2	TRBV3-1	.	CASIKQNTGELFF	TGTGCCAGCATCAAACAGAACACCGGGGAGCTGTTTTTT
.	TRBJ1-5	TRBV30	.	CAWSHAGDNSNQPQHF	TGTGCCTGGAGTCACGCTGGGGATAATAGCAATCAGCCCCAGCATTTT
many	TRBJ2-5	TRBV6-1	.	CASSEQTGNQETQYF	TGTGCCAGCAGTGAACAGACAGGAAACCAAGAGACCCAGTACTTC
many	TRBJ1-1	TRBV6-1	.	CASKGVNTEAFF	TGTGCCAGCAAGGGGGTGAACACTGAAGCTTTCTTT
many	TRBJ1-6	TRBV12-3/TRBV12-4	.	CASTLDNSPLHF	TGTGCCAGCACCTTAGATAATTCACCCCTCCACTTT